The 20 T cell receptor beta chains below were found in one sample sequenced in a study of shared clonotypes between healthy human individuals. Using immunoSEQ multiplex PCR, the repertoire was profiled, and TCRdb retains in-frame clones only, with some absent. Here the sample spans about 2 million clones, over 85% being singletons. In the naive CD8 group, cells lacked CD45RO and were positively selected for CCR7, so terminally differentiated effector memory CD45RA+ cells were left out. Specimen: naive CD8+ T cells sorted from blood. These receptors originate from a man between 18 and 35 years old in good health.

V and J are TRBV27 and TRBJ2-2; weak D call: TRBD1 (6 bases). There are 17 residues in the CDR3. Germline CDR1 and CDR2: MNHEY and SMNVEV (reference sequence). The ends were cut back, 3 bases at V and 3 bases at J, with 17 bases in the middle. In DNA, the CDR3 is TGTGCCAGCAGTTTCCACAGGGTTATGGGCGACACCGGGGAGCTGTTTTTT. Translation: CASSFHRVMGDTGELFF.

V usage is TRBV4-1 and J usage is TRBJ2-7; D possibly corresponds to TRBD2 (6 bases). The V gene's germline CDR1 is MGHRA and CDR2 YSYEKL. This CDR3 region has 16 residues. The V end was cut by 1 base, the J end by 6 bases, with 19 bases between. The CDR3 bases are TGCGCCAGCAGCCAAGCTCGGGGGACTCTGGGAGGCGAGCAGTACTTC. Translation gives CASSQARGTLGGEQYF.

V and J are TRBV15 and TRBJ2-1; possible D gene TRBD2, 5 bases. Germline CDR1 and CDR2: LNHNV and YYDKDF (reference sequence). V was trimmed by 0 bases and J by 2 bases, leaving 14 bases between them. The CDR3 is 17 residues long. The CDR3 sequence: CATSRERLIAPYNEQFF. CDR3 sequence (DNA): TGTGCCACCAGCAGAGAACGTTTAATAGCGCCCTACAATGAGCAGTTCTTC.

The chain combines TRBV27 with TRBJ2-1, with D perhaps TRBD1 (9 bases). Per the germline V gene, CDR1 is MNHEY and CDR2 is SMNVEV (reference sequence). This CDR3 has 16 amino acids. Deletions cut 5 bases from V and 4 bases from J, with 18 bases between. The CDR3 bases are TGTGCCAGCAGTCCTTCGGGAGGGACAGGGTACAATGAGCAGTTCTTC. This translates into CASSPSGGTGYNEQFF.

The genes are TRBV4-1 and TRBJ2-5, with D perhaps TRBD1 (5 bases). Looked up from germline, CDR1 is MGHRA and CDR2 is YSYEKL. V lost 4 bases to trimming and J lost 3 bases, with 12 bases between them. The CDR3 extends over 14 amino acids. The CDR3 spells CASSPGDREETQYF. For the CDR3, the DNA is TGCGCCAGCAGCCCCGGAGACAGAGAAGAGACCCAGTACTTC.

This clone was seen a single time. The chain combines TRBV2 with TRBJ2-7; D not certain. V gave up 9 bases and J gave up 0 bases, with 12 bases separating them. Germline values: CDR1 SNHLY, CDR2 FYNNEI. This CDR3 is built from 13 residues. Written as DNA, the CDR3 is TGTGCCAGTACCCCCCTTGCCTCCTACGAGCAGTACTTC. As protein: CASTPLASYEQYF.

The gene calls are TRBV2 and TRBJ2-1, with D perhaps matching TRBD1 (6 bases). V was trimmed by 8 bases and J by 6 bases, leaving 20 bases between them. The germline V gene encodes CDR1 SNHLY and CDR2 FYNNEI. The CDR3 spans 15 residues. The CDR3 coding sequence is TGTGCCAGCCTTATTACCCGAAGACAGGCCAATGAGCAGTTCTTC. Its protein product is CASLITRRQANEQFF.

The V call is TRBV7-6, the J call TRBJ2-7; D ambiguous. This CDR3 is built from 13 residues. From germline, CDR1 is SGHVS and CDR2 FNYEAQ. Trimming removed 5 bases at V and 6 bases at J, with 14 bases between. CDR3 coding DNA: TGTGCCAGCAGCCCCGTTGGGGATCGCGAGCAGTACTTC. Its translation: CASSPVGDREQYF.

This chain connects TRBV27 to TRBJ2-2; 9 bases are shared with TRBD1. The V segment lost 0 bases and the J segment 2 bases; nucleotides outside the gene matches: 4. This CDR3 has 17 amino acids. The germline CDR1 and CDR2 sequences are MNHEY and SMNVEV (reference sequence). The CDR3, as DNA: TGTGCCAGCAGTTTATCGTGGACAGGGGCTAACACCGGGGAGCTGTTTTTT. Its translation is CASSLSWTGANTGELFF.

V and J are TRBV4-3 and TRBJ2-7, with D hard to call. CDR3 length: 14 residues. The germline V gene encodes CDR1 LGHNA and CDR2 YSLEER. Deletions cut 1 base from V and 1 base from J, with 8 bases between. This CDR3 is CASSQVTRSYEQYF. The DNA of the CDR3 is TGCGCCAGCAGCCAAGTTACTCGGTCCTACGAGCAGTACTTC.

The chain carries TRBV29-1 and TRBJ2-1, with 7 bases aligning to TRBD2. The V segment lost 0 bases and the J segment 4 bases; nucleotides outside the gene matches: 6. This CDR3 contains 15 residues. Germline values: CDR1 SQVTM, CDR2 ANQGSEA. The CDR3 nucleotides read TGCAGCGTTGAAGACGCCGGGACTACATACAATGAGCAGTTCTTC. Amino acids: CSVEDAGTTYNEQFF.

Notes on this clone: The sample holds other DNA sequences that translate to the same CDR3. The chain combines TRBV6-5 with TRBJ2-7, with 7 nucleotides matching TRBD1. The CDR3 is made up of 15 amino acids. V shed 6 bases, J shed 2 bases, and the junction held 10 bases outside the gene matches. CDR1 MNHEY and CDR2 SVGAGI come from the germline V gene. The chain's CDR3 is CASSPLRQGTYEQYF. The CDR3 region has the DNA TGTGCCAGCAGCCCACTCAGACAGGGAACCTACGAGCAGTACTTC.

The chain uses TRBV5-4 and TRBJ1-2, with D possibly TRBD1 on 6 matching bases. The length of the CDR3 is 13 residues. V dropped 2 bases and J dropped 6 bases, with 11 bases sitting between them. From germline, CDR1 is SGHNT and CDR2 YYREEE (reference sequence). Written as DNA, the CDR3 is TGTGCCAGCAGCTTCATGGGGGCGGATGGCTACACCTTC. Residues: CASSFMGADGYTF.

As for this clone: The sample carries other DNA sequences with the same CDR3. V gene TRBV6-1 combines with J gene TRBJ2-7; D unresolved. Germline V CDR1 and CDR2: MNHNS, SASEGT. V gave up 2 bases and J gave up 1 base, with 6 bases separating them. The CDR3 consists of 13 residues. This chain's CDR3 is CASSETPSYEQYF. The DNA for the CDR3 is TGTGCCAGCAGTGAAACGCCATCCTACGAGCAGTACTTC.

This chain connects TRBV4-1 to TRBJ1-5; D perhaps matches TRBD1 (6 bases). Trimming stripped 0 bases from V and 4 bases from J, with 19 bases between. This CDR3 is built from 18 residues. Germline assignment: CDR1 MGHRA and CDR2 YSYEKL. The CDR3 DNA follows: TGCGCCAGCAGCCAAGAACAGGGCTCCAGCTCGGGTAATCAGCCCCAGCATTTT. It is translated as CASSQEQGSSSGNQPQHF.

The gene calls are TRBV29-1 and TRBJ2-7, with D perhaps given as TRBD1 or TRBD2 (7 bases each). CDR3 length: 15 amino acids. With 6 bases removed from V and 1 base from J, the gap between germline ends came to 19 bases. Germline V lookup: CDR1 SQVTM, CDR2 ANQGSEA. CDR3 region: CSVPPGGTESYEQYF. DNA for the CDR3: TGCAGCGTACCACCCGGGGGGACAGAGTCCTACGAGCAGTACTTC.

The chain employs TRBV30 and TRBJ2-7, with 9 bases that match TRBD2. The V and J ends lost 4 bases and 6 bases, in that order; junction bases with no gene match: 4. Germline V lookup: CDR1 GTSNPN, CDR2 SVGIG (reference sequence). The CDR3 sequence is 12 residues long. CDR3 region: CAWKREAVEQYF. For the CDR3, the DNA is TGTGCCTGGAAGCGGGAGGCGGTCGAGCAGTACTTC.

The gene calls are TRBV5-4 and TRBJ2-7; 9 bases are shared with TRBD1. Germline-derived CDR1 and CDR2 are SGHNT and YYREEE (reference sequence). The CDR3 spans 14 residues. V gave up 4 bases and J gave up 2 bases; unmatched junction bases: 4. The DNA for the CDR3 is TGTGCCAGCAGCATACAGGGGGCCCCCTACGAGCAGTACTTC. Protein sequence: CASSIQGAPYEQYF.

A word on this clone: Other DNA sequences from this sample encode an identical CDR3 as well. This chain links TRBV29-1 with TRBJ2-7; 12 nucleotides agree with TRBD2. V lost 6 bases and J lost 2; bases outside the gene matches: 2. Germline lookup yields CDR1 SQVTM and CDR2 ANQGSEA. The CDR3 consists of 13 residues. This chain's CDR3 is CSVGLAGTYEQYF. CDR3 DNA: TGCAGCGTCGGACTAGCGGGGACCTACGAGCAGTACTTC.

With regard to this clone: The same CDR3 can be traced to other DNA sequences in this sample. The CDR3 protein is CASSFQGSNQPQHF. In nucleotides, the CDR3 is TGTGCCAGCAGTTTTCAAGGTAGCAATCAGCCCCAGCATTTT. The chain uses TRBV28 and TRBJ1-5; D gene ambiguous. Germline V CDR1 and CDR2: MDHEN, SYDVKM. CDR3 length equals 14 residues. Trimming pared 3 bases from V and 0 bases from J, leaving 6 bases between.